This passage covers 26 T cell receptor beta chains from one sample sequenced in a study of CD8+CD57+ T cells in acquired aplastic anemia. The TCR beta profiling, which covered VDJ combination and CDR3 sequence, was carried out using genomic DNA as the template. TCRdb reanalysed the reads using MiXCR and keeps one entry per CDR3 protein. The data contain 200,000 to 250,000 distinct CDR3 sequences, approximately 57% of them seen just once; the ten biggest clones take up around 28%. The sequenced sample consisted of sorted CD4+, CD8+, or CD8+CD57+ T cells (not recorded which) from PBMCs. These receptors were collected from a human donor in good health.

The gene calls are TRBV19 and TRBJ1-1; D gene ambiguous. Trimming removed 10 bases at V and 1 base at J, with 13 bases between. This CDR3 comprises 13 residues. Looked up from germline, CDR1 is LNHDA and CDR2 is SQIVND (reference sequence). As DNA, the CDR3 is TGTGCCACCGTCGACATTCCGAACACTGAAGCTTTCTTT. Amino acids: CATVDIPNTEAFF.

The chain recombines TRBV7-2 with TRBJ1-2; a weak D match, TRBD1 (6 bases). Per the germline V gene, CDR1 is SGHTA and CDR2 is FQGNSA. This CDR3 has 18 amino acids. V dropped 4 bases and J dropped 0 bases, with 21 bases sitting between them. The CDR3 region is CASSSLPTRTAANYGYTF. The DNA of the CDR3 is TGTGCCAGCAGCTCCCTACCGACTCGGACAGCAGCTAACTATGGCTACACCTTC.

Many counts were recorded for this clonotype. The CDR3 loop is CASSWGKGTGELFF. DNA for the CDR3: TGTGCCAGCAGTTGGGGAAAGGGCACCGGGGAGCTGTTTTTT. The chain has TRBV6-5 and TRBJ2-2; D is ambiguous. In germline, CDR1 is MNHEY, CDR2 SVGAGI. The CDR3 contains 14 residues. Trimming cost V 4 bases and J 4 bases, with 10 bases left between them.

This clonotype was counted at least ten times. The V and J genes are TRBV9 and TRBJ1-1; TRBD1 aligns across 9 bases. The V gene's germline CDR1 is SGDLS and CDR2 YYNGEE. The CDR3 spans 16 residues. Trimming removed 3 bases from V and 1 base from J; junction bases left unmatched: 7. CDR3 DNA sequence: TGTGCCAGCAGCGCGCCGGGACAGGGAAGGAACACTGAAGCTTTCTTT. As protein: CASSAPGQGRNTEAFF.

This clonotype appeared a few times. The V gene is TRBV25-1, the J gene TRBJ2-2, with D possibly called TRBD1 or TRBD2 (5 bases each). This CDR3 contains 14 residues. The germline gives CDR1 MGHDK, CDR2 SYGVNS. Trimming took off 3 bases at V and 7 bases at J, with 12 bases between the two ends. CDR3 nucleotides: TGTGCCAGCAGTGACCCGGGACCCCACGGGGAGCTGTTTTTT. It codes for CASSDPGPHGELFF.

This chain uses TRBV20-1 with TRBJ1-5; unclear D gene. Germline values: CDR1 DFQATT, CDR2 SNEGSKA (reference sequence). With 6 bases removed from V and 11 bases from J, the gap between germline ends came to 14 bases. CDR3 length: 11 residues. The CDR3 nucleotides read TGCAGTGCCAGTAGTGGGGAGGCCCAGCATTTT. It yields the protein CSASSGEAQHF.

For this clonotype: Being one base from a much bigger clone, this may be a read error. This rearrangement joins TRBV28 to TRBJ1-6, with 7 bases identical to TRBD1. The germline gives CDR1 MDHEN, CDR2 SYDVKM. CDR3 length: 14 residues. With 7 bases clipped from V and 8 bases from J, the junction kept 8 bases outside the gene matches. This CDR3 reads CASILTGSDSPLHF. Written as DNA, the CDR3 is TGTGCCAGCATCTTGACAGGGAGTGATTCACCCCTCCACTTT.

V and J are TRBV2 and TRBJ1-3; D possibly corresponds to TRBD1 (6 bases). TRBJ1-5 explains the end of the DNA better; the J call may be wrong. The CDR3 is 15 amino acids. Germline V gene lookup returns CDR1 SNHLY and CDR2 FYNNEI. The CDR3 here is CASRKTGDNNQPQHF. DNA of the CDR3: TGTGCCAGCAGGAAGACAGGAGACAACAATCAGCCCCAGCATTTT.

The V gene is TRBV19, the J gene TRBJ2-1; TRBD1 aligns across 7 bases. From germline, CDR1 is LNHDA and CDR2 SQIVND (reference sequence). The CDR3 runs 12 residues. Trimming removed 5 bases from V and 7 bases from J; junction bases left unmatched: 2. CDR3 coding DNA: TGTGCCAGTAGTCACAGGGGAAATGAGCAGTTCTTC. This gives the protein CASSHRGNEQFF.

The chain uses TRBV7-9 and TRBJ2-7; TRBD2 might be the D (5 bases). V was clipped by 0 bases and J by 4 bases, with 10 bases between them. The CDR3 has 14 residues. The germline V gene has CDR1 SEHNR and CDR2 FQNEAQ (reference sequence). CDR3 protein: CASSLADSFYEQYF. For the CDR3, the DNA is TGTGCCAGCAGCTTAGCGGACTCCTTTTACGAGCAGTACTTC.

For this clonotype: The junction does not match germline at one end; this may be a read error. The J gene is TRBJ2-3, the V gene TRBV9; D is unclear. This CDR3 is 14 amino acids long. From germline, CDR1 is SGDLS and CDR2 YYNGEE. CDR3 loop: CASSGLLGEDAQYF. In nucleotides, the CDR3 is TGTGCCAGCAGCGGACTCCTAGGAGAAGATGCGCAGTATTTT. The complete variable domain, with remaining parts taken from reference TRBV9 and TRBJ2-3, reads DSGVTQTPKHLITATGQRVTLRCSPRSGDLSVYWYQQSLDQGLQFLIQYYNGEERAKGNILERFSAQQFPDLHSELNLSSLELGDSALYFCASSGLLGEDAQYFGPGTRLTVL.

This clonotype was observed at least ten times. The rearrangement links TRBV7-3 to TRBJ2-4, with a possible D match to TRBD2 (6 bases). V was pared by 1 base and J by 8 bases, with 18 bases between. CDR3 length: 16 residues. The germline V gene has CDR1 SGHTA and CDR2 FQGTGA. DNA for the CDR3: TGTGCCAGCAGCTTAATCGGAGGGGTTTGGTCGGACATTCAGTACTTC. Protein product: CASSLIGGVWSDIQYF.

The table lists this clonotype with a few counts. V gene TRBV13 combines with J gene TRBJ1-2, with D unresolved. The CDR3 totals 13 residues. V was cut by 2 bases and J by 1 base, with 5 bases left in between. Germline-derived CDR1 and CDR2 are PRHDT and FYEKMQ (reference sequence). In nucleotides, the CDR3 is TGTGCCAGCAGCTTATTCGGTAACTATGGCTACACCTTC. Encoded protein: CASSLFGNYGYTF.

CDR3 protein: CASSRDPIDNEQFF. The CDR3 nucleotides are TGCGCCAGCAGTAGAGACCCCATAGACAATGAGCAGTTCTTC. V usage is TRBV10-2 and J usage is TRBJ2-1; D is unresolved. V lost 5 bases and J 5 bases, leaving 13 bases between the germline ends. CDR1 and CDR2 (germline): WSHSY, SAAADI. CDR3 size: 14 residues.

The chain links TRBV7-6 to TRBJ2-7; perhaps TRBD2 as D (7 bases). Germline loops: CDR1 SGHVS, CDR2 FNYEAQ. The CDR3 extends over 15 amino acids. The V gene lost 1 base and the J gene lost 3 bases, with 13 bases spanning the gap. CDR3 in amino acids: CASSLEGGAIYEQYF. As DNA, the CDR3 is TGTGCCAGCAGCTTAGAGGGGGGGGCAATCTACGAGCAGTACTTC. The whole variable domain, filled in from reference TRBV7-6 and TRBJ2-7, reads GAGVSQSPRYKVTKRGQDVALRCDPISGHVSLYWYRQALGQGPEFLTYFNYEAQQDKSGLPNDRFSAERPEGSISTLTIQRTEQRDSAMYRCASSLEGGAIYEQYFGPGTRLTVT.

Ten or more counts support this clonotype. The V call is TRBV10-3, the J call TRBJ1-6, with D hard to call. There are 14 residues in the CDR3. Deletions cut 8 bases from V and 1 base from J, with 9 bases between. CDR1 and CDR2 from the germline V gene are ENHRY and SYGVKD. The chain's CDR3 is CAILWRSYNSPLHF. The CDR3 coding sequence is TGTGCCATCCTCTGGAGGTCCTATAATTCACCCCTCCACTTT.

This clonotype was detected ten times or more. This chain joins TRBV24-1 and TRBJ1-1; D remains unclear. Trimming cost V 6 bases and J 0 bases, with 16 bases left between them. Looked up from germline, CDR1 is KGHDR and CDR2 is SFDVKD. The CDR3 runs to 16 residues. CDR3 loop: CATSCVWRTMNTEAFF. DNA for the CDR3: TGTGCCACCAGTTGTGTGTGGAGAACCATGAACACTGAAGCTTTCTTT.

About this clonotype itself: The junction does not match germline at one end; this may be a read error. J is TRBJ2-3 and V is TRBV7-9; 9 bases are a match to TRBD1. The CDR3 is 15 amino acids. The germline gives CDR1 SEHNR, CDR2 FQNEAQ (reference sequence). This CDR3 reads CASSPSGTGTDTQYF. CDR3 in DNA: TGTGCCAGCAGCCCCAGCGGGACAGGGACAGATACGCAGTATTTC.

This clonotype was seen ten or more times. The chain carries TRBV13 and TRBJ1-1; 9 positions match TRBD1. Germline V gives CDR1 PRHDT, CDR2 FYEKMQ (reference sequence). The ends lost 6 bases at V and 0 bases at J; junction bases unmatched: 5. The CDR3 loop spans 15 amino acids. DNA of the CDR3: TGTGCCAGCAGAGGACAGGGGTGGTTGAACACTGAAGCTTTCTTT. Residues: CASRGQGWLNTEAFF.

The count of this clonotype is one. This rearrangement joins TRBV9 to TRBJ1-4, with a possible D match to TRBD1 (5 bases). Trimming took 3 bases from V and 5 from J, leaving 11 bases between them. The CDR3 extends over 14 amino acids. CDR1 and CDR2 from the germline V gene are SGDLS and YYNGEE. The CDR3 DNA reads TGTGCCAGCAGCGCGGGGGTGGGGAATGAAAAACTGTTTTTT. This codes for CASSAGVGNEKLFF.

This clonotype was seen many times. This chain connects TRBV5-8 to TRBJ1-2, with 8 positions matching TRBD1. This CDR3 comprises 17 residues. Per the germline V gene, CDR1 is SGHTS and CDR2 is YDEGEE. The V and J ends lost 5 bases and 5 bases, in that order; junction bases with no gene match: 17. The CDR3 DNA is TGTGCCAGCAGTTGGGACAGAGGGACAGGCAACCTATATGGCTACACCTTC. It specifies CASSWDRGTGNLYGYTF.

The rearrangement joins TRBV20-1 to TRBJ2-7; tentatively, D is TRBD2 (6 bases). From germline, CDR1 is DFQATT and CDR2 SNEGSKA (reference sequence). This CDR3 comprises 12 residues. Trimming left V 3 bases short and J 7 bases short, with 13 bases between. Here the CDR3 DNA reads TGCAGTGCTAGCGTACTAGCAAGGGAGCAGTACTTC. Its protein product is CSASVLAREQYF.

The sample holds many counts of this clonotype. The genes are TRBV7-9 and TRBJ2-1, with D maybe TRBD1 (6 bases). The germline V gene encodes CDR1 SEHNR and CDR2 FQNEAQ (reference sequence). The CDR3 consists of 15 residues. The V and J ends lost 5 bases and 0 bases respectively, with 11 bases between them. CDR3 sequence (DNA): TGTGCCAGCAGCGGCATACAGGGCTCCTACAATGAGCAGTTCTTC. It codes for CASSGIQGSYNEQFF.

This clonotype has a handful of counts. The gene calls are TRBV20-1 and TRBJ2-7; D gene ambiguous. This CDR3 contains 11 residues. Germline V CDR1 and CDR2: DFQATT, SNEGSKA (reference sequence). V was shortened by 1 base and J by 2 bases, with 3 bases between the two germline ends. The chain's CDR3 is CSARAAYEQYF. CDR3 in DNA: TGCAGTGCTAGAGCCGCCTACGAGCAGTACTTC.

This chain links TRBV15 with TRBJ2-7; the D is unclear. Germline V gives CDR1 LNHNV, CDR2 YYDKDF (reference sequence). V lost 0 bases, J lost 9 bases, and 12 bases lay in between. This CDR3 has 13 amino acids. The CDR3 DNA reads TGTGCCACCAGCAGAGAGACCTTATTGGTGCAGTACTTC. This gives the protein CATSRETLLVQYF. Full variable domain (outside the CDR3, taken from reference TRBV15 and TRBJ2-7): DAMVIQNPRYQVTQFGKPVTLSCSQTLNHNVMYWYQQKSSQAPKLLFHYYDKDFNNEADTPDNFQSRRPNTSFCFLDIRSPGLGDTAMYLCATSRETLLVQYFGPGTRLTVT.

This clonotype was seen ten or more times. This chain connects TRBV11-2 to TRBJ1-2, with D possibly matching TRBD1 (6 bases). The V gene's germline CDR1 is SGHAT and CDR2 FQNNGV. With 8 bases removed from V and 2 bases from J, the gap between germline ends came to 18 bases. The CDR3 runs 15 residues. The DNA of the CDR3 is TGTGCCAGCGTCTTAAAAGGGGGGTCGAACTATGGCTACACCTTC. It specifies CASVLKGGSNYGYTF.